This TCR beta chain was found in a study of control samples from healthy donors and cancer patients. The repertoire was sequenced with immunoSEQ multiplex PCR; TCRdb's copy has only in-frame clones and lacks some. The data contain 30,000 to 35,000 clones, approximately 94% of them singletons. Trimming removed 0 bases from V and 4 bases from J, with 10 bases in between. The germline V gene has CDR1 SGDLS and CDR2 YYNGEE. The length of the CDR3 is 14 residues. V and J are TRBV9 and TRBJ1-1, with D tentatively TRBD1 (6 bases). The sample taken for sequencing was blood. The TCR sequence derives from a man aged 55 to 70 in good health. The DNA for the CDR3 is TGTGCCAGCAGCGTAGAGGGACAAACCACTGAAGCTTTCTTT. Residues: CASSVEGQTTEAFF.